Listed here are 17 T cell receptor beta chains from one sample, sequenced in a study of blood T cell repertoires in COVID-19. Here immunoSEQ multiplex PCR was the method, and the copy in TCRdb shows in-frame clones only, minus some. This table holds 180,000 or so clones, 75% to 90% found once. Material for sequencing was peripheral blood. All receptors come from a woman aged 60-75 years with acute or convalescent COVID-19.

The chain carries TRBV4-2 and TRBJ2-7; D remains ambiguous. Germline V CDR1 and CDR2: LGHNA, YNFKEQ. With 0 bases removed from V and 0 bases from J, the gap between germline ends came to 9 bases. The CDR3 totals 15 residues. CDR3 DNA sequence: TGTGCCAGCAGCCAAGAGGTATCGAGCTCCTACGAGCAGTACTTC. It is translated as CASSQEVSSSYEQYF.

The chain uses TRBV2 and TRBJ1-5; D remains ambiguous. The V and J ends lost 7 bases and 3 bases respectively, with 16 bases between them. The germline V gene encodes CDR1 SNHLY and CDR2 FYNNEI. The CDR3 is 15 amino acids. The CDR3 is CASKSGYTDNQPQHF. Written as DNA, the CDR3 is TGTGCCAGCAAATCGGGTTATACTGACAATCAGCCCCAGCATTTT.

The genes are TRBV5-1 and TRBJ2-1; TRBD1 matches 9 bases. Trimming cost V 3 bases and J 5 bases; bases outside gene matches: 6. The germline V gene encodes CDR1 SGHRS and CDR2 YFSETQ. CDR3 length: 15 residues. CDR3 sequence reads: CASSSLTGGNNEQFF. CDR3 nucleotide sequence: TGCGCCAGCAGCTCCCTGACAGGGGGGAACAATGAGCAGTTCTTC. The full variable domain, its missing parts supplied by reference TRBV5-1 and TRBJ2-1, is KAGVTQTPRYLIKTRGQQVTLSCSPISGHRSVSWYQQTPGQGLQFLFEYFSETQRNKGNFPGRFSGRQFSNSRSEMNVSTLELGDSALYLCASSSLTGGNNEQFFGPGTRLTVL.

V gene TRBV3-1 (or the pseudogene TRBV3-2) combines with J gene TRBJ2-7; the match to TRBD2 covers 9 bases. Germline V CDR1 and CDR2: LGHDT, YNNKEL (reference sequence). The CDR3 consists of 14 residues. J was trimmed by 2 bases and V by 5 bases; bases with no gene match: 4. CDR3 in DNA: TGTGCCAGCAGCTTTAGCGGGAGCACCTACGAGCAGTACTTC. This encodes CASSFSGSTYEQYF.

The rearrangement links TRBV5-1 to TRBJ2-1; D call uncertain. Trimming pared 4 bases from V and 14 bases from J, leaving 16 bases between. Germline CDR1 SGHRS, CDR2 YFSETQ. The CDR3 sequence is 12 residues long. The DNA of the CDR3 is TGCGCCAGCAGCCCAGACTTCCGCCATGAGTTCTTC. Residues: CASSPDFRHEFF.

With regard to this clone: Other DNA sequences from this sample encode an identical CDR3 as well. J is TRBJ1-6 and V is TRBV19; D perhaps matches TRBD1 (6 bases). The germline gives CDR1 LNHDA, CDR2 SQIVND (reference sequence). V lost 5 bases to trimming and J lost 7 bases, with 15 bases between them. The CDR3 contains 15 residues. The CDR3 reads CASSSPDRRNSPLHF. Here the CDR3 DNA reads TGTGCCAGTAGTTCCCCCGACAGGCGAAATTCACCCCTCCACTTT.

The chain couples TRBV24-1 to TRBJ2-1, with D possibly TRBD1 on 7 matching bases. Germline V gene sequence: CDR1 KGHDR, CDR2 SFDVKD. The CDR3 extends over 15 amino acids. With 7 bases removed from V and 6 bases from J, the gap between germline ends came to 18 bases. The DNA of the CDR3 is TGTGCCACCAGGCCCCTGGCAGGGGGGTTCAATGAGCAGTTCTTC. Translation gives CATRPLAGGFNEQFF.

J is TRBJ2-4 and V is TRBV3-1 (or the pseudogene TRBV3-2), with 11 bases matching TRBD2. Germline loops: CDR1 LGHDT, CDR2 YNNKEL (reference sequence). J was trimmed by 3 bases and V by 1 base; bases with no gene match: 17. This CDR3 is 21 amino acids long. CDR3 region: CASSQVLLAGGGSMVKNIQYF. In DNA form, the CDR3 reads TGTGCCAGCAGCCAAGTCCTCTTAGCGGGAGGGGGTAGTATGGTCAAAAACATTCAGTACTTC.

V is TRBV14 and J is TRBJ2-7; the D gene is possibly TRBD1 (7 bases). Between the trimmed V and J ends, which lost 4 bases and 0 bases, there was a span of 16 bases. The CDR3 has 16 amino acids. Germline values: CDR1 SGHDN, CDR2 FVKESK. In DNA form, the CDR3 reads TGTGCCAGCAGCCCGCACGGCGGGACAGTCTCCTACGAGCAGTACTTC. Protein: CASSPHGGTVSYEQYF.

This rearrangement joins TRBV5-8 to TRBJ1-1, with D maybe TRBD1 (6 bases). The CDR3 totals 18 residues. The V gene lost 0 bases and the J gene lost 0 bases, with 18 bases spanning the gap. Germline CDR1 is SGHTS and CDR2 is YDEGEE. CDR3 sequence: CASSLVPEWGHLNTEAFF. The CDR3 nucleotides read TGTGCCAGCAGCTTGGTTCCAGAATGGGGACACTTGAACACTGAAGCTTTCTTT.

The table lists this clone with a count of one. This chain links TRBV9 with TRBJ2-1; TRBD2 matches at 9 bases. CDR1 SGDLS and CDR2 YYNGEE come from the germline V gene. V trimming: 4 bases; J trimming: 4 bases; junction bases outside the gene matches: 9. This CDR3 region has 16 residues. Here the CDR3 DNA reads TGTGCCAGCAGCCCGCGAGCGGGAGGAGCGTACAATGAGCAGTTCTTC. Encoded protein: CASSPRAGGAYNEQFF.

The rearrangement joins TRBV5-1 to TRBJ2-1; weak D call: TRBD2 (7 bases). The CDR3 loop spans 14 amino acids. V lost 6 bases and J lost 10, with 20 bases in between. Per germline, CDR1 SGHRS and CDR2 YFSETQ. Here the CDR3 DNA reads TGCGCCAGCACCCCGGGGGGCTCTAGCGGAGAGCAGTTCTTC. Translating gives CASTPGGSSGEQFF.

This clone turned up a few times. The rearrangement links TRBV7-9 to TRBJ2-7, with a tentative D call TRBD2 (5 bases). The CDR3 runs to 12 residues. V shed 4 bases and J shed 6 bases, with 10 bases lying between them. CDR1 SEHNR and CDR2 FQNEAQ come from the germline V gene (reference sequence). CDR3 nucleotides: TGTGCCAGCAGCTCTAGCTGGGGCGAGCAGTACTTC. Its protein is CASSSSWGEQYF. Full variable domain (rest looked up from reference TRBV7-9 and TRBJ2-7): DTGVSQNPRHKITKRGQNVTFRCDPISEHNRLYWYRQTLGQGPEFLTYFQNEAQLEKSRLLSDRFSAERPKGSFSTLEIQRTEQGDSAMYLCASSSSWGEQYFGPGTRLTVT.

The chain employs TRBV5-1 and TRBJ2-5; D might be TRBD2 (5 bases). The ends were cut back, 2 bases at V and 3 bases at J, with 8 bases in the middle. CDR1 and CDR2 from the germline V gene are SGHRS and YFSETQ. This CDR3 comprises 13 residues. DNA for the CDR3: TGCGCCAGCAGCTTTTCCGGGGAAGAGACCCAGTACTTC. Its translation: CASSFSGEETQYF.

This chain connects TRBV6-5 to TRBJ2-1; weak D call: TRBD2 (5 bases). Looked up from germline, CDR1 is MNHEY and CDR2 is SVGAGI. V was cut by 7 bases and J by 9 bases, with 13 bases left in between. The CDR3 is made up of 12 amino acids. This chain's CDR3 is CASTRTGFEQFF. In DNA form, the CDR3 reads TGTGCCAGCACCCGGACGGGGTTTGAGCAGTTCTTC.

Written as DNA, the CDR3 is TGTGCCAGCAGCATGGTACAGGGGCGAGTTAGAGGTGGATATGGCTACACCTTC. Its protein is CASSMVQGRVRGGYGYTF. This rearrangement joins TRBV28 to TRBJ1-2; 7 bases fit TRBD1. The CDR3 is made up of 18 amino acids. Germline V gives CDR1 MDHEN, CDR2 SYDVKM. V gave up 6 bases and J gave up 5 bases; unmatched junction bases: 21.

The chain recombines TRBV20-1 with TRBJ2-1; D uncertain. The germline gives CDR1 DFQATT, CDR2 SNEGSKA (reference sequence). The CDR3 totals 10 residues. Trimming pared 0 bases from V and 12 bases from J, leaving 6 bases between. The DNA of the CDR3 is TGCAGTGCTAGAGACCAAATGCAGTTCTTC. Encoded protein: CSARDQMQFF.